This T cell receptor beta chain was found in a study of blood T cells in healthy people across ages. A second PCR of roughly 7 to 11 cycles used a sample-barcoded 5' primer and a J-beta primer mix. Unique molecular identifiers of 12 random nucleotides labeled each cDNA. In TCRdb, the 5' RACE reads were re-called with MiXCR into one record per CDR3 protein. The sample contains about 1.8 million distinct CDR3 sequences, around half of which appear only once. The sample holds a few counts of this clonotype. Its antigen is unknown. The germline CDR1 and CDR2 sequences are SGHTA and FQGNSA. With 1 base removed from V and 4 bases from J, the gap between germline ends came to 13 bases. This CDR3 is built from 15 residues. Regarding the study as a whole: Comparison with aged donors showed that long-lived donors had more naive CD4+ cells and higher diversity. The recorded TCR beta diversity per million T cells decreased in a roughly linear manner with age.

PBMCs were isolated at a quantity of at least 6.5 million per sample. The chain is built from TRBV7-2 and TRBJ1-2; D gene unclear. Material for sequencing was blood. This TCR derives from a woman aged 40 to 50 in good health. CDR3 residues: CASSLGIDGSYGYTF. The CDR3 bases are TGTGCCAGCAGCTTAGGTATCGACGGAAGCTATGGCTACACCTTC.